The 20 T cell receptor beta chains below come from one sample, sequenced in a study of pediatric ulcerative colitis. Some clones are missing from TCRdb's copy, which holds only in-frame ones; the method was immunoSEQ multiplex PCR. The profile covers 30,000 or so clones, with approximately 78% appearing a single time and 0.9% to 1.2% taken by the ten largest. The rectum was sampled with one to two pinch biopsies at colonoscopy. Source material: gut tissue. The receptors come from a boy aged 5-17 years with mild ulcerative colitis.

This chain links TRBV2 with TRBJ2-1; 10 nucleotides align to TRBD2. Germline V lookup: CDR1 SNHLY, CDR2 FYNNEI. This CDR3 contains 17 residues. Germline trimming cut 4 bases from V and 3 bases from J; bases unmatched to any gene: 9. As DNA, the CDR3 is TGTGCCAGCAGTGCAAGTAGCGGGGGGCCCAACTACAATGAGCAGTTCTTC. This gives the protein CASSASSGGPNYNEQFF.

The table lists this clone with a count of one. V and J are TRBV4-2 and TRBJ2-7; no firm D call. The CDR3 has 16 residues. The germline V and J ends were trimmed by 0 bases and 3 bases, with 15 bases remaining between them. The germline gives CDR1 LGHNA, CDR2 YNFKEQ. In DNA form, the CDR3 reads TGTGCCAGCAGCCAAGATCGTCGTGGGCAGCACTACGAGCAGTACTTC. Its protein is CASSQDRRGQHYEQYF.

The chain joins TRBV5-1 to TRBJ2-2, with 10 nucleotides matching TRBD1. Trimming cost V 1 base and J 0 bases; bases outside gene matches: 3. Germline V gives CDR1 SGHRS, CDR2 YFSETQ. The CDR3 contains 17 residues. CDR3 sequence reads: CASSLRGQGANTGELFF. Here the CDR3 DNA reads TGCGCCAGCAGCTTGAGAGGACAGGGGGCGAACACCGGGGAGCTGTTTTTT.

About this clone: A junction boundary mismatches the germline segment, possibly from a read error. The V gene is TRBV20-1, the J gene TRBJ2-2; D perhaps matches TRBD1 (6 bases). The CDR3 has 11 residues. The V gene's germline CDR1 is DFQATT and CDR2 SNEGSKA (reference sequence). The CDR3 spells CSARDRGELFF. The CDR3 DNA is TGCAGTGCTCGAGACAGGGGGGAGCTGTTTTTT.

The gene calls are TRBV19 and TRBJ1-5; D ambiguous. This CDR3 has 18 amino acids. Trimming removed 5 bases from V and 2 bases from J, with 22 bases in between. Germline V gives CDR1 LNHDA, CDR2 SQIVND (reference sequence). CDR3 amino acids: CASSATRYAGEGNQPQHF. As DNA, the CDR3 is TGTGCCAGTAGTGCCACAAGGTACGCCGGTGAGGGCAATCAGCCCCAGCATTTT.

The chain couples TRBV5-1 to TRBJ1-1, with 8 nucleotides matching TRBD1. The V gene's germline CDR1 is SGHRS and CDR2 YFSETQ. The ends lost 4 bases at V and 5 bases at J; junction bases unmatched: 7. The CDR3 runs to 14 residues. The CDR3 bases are TGCGCCAGCAGCGGGGCAGGGGGCAGTACTGAAGCTTTCTTT. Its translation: CASSGAGGSTEAFF.

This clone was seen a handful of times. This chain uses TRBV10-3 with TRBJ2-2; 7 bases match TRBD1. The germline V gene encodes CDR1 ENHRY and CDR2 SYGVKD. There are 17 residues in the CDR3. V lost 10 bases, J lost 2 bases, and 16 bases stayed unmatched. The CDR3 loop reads CATQGTQGVRNTGELFF. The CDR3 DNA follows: TGTGCCACCCAGGGGACCCAGGGGGTTCGTAACACCGGGGAGCTGTTTTTT.

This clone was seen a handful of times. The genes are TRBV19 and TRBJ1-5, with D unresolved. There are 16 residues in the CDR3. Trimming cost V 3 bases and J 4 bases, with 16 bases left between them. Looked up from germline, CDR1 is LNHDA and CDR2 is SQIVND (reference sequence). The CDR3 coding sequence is TGTGCCAGTAGTATCGGGGTACAGAATATAAATCAGCCCCAGCATTTT. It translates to CASSIGVQNINQPQHF.

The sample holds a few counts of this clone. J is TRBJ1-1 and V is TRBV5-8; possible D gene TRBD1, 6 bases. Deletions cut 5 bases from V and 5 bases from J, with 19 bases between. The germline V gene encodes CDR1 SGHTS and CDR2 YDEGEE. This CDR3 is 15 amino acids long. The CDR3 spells CASSHRDTDLTEAFF. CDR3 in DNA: TGTGCCAGCAGTCACCGGGACACGGATTTGACTGAAGCTTTCTTT.

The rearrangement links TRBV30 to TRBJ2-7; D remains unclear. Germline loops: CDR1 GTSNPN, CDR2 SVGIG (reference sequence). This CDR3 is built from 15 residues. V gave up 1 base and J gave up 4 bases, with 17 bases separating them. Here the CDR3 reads CAWSDGPFPIYEQYF. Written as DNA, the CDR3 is TGTGCCTGGAGTGACGGGCCCTTCCCGATTTACGAGCAGTACTTC.

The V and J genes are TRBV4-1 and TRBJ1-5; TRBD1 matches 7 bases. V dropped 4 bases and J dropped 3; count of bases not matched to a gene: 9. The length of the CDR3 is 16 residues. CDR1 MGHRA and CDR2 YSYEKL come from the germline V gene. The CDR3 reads CASSRATGWANQPQHF. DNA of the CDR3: TGCGCCAGCAGCCGGGCGACAGGGTGGGCCAATCAGCCCCAGCATTTT.

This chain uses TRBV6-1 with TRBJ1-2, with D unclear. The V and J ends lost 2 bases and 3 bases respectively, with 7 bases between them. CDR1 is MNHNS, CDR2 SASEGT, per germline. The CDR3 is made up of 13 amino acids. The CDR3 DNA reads TGTGCCAGCAGTGAAAGCTGGGACTATGGCTACACCTTC. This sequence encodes CASSESWDYGYTF.

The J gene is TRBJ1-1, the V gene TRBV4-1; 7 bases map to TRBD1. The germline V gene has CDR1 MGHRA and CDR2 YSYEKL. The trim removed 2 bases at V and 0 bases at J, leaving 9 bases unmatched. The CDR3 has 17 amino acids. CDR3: CASSQPKTGSMNTEAFF. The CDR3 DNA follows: TGCGCCAGCAGCCAACCAAAGACAGGGAGCATGAACACTGAAGCTTTCTTT.

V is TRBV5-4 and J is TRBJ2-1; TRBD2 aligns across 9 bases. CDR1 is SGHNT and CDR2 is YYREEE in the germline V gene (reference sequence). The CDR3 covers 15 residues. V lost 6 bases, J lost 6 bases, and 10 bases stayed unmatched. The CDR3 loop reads CASTPAGLAGNEQFF. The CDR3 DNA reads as TGTGCCAGCACCCCCGCGGGACTAGCAGGCAATGAGCAGTTCTTC.

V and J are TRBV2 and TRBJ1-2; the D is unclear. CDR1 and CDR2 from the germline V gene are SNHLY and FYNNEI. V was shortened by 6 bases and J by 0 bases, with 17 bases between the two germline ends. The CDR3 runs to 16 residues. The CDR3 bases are TGTGCCAGCAGCCCCGAGAGATCCTCGACTAACTATGGCTACACCTTC. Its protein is CASSPERSSTNYGYTF.

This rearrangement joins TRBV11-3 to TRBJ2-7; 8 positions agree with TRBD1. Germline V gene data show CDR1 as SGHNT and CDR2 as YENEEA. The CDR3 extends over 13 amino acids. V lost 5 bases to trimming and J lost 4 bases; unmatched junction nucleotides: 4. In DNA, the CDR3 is TGTGCCAGCAGCCGACAGGGGCAATACGAGCAGTACTTC. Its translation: CASSRQGQYEQYF.

The CDR3 region has the DNA TGCGCCAGCAGCCTACTACAGGGTGCCCTCTACAATGAGCAGTTCTTC. Protein sequence: CASSLLQGALYNEQFF. The chain is built from TRBV5-1 and TRBJ2-1, with D perhaps TRBD1 (6 bases). CDR1 and CDR2 (germline): SGHRS, YFSETQ. This CDR3 has 16 amino acids. Deletions cut 4 bases from V and 3 bases from J, with 17 bases between. Full variable domain (rest looked up from reference TRBV5-1 and TRBJ2-1): KAGVTQTPRYLIKTRGQQVTLSCSPISGHRSVSWYQQTPGQGLQFLFEYFSETQRNKGNFPGRFSGRQFSNSRSEMNVSTLELGDSALYLCASSLLQGALYNEQFFGPGTRLTVL.

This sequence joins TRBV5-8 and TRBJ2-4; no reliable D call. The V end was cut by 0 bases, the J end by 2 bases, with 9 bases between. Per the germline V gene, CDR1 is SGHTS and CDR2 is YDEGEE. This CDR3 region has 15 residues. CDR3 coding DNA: TGTGCCAGCAGCTTGGGGTCCCTTACCAAAAACATTCAGTACTTC. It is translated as CASSLGSLTKNIQYF. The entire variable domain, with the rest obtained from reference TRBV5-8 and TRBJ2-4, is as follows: EAGVTQSPTHLIKTRGQQATLRCSPISGHTSVYWYQQALGLGLQFLLWYDEGEERNRGNFPPRFSGRQFPNYSSELNVNALELEDSALYLCASSLGSLTKNIQYFGAGTRLSVL.

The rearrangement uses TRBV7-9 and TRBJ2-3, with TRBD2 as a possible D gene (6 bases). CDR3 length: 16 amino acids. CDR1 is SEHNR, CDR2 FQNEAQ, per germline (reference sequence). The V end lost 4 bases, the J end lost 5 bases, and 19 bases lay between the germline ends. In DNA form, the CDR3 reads TGTGCCAGCAGCTCGAGCCGGGACTGGGGAGGAGATACGCAGTATTTT. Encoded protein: CASSSSRDWGGDTQYF.

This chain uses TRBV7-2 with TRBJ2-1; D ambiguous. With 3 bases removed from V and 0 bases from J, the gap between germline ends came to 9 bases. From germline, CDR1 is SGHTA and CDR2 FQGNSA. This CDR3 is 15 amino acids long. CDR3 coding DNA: TGTGCCAGCAGCTTTCAACCCTTCTCCTACAATGAGCAGTTCTTC. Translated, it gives CASSFQPFSYNEQFF.